This T cell receptor beta chain was profiled in a study of blood T cell repertoires in COVID-19. Study in general: T cells, B-cell-depleted T cells, or PBMCs provided the cDNA or gDNA that served as material.

Germline V gene data show CDR1 as SGHRS and CDR2 as YFSETQ. The CDR3 is 14 amino acids. J was trimmed by 6 bases and V by 4 bases; bases with no gene match: 7. In the source study's methods: Amplification of reference gene primers was used by the study to estimate nucleated cell counts. TCRdb's table, derived via immunoSEQ multiplex PCR, lists solely in-frame clones and lacks some. That table gives V, J and clone size, and the DNA gave D and trimming. The sample lists approximately 140,000 clones, less than 90% seen once, with approximately 2.2% in the top ten. Participants, roughly 18 to 90 years old, spanned around 26 US areas.

The chain links TRBV5-1 to TRBJ1-1; 9 bases fit TRBD1. The sequence came from a woman aged 45-65 years who had recovered from COVID-19. Sequencing used PBMCs or T cells enriched from blood (not recorded which). The CDR3 DNA reads as TGCGCCAGCAGCAGGACAGGGGTTAAGGCTGAAGCTTTCTTT. Its protein product is CASSRTGVKAEAFF.